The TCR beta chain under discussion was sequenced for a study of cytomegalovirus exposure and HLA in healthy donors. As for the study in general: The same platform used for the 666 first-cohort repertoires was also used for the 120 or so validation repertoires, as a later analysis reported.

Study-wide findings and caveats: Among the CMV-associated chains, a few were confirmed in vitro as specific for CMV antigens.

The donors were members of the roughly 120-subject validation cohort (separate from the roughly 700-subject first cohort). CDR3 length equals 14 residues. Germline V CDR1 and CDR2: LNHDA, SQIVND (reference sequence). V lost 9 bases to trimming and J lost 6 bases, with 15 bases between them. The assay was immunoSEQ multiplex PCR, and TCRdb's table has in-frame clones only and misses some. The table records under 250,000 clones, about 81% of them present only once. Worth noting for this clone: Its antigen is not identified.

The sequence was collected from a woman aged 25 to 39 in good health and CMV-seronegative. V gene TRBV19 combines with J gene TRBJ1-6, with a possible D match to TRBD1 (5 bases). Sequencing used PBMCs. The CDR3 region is CASHRSGSNSPLHF. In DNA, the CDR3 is TGTGCCAGCCATCGGTCAGGGTCTAATTCACCCCTCCACTTT.